This TCR beta chain is from a study of CD8 T cells in ankylosing spondylitis. V was shortened by 4 bases and J by 1 base, with 7 bases between the two germline ends. This CDR3 contains 12 residues. Germline assignment: CDR1 GTSNPN and CDR2 SVGIG (reference sequence). Scientists made TCR beta libraries using quantitative 5'-RACE with molecular barcodes. TCRdb redid the calling of the 5' RACE reads with MiXCR, one entry per CDR3 protein. The sample has approximately 260,000 distinct CDR3 sequences, around 9.2% seen once. Sequencing was performed on blood, either unsorted or a sorted T cell fraction (not recorded which). The origin of this receptor is a male donor with ankylosing spondylitis or in good health (not recorded which). This sequence joins TRBV30 and TRBJ1-2; no clear D. The CDR3: CAWTGLNYGYTF. As DNA, the CDR3 is TGTGCCTGGACCGGTCTTAACTATGGCTACACCTTC. The full variable domain, rest sourced from reference TRBV30 and TRBJ1-2, is SQTIHQWPATLVQPVGSPLSLECTVEGTSNPNLYWYRQAAGRGLQLLFYSVGIGQISSEVPQNLSASRPQDRQFILSSKKLLLSDSGFYLCAWTGLNYGYTFGSGTRLTVV.